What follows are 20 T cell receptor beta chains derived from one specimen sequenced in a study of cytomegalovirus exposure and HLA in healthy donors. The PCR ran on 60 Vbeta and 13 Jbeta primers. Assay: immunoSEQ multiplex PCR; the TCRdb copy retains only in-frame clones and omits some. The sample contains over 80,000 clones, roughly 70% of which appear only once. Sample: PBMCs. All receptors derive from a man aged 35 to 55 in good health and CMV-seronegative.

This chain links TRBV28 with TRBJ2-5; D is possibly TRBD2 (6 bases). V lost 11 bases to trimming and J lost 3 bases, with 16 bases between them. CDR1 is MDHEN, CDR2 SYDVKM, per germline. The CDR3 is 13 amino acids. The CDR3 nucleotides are TGTGCCGGGCGGGACTGGGGGGAAGAGACCCAGTACTTC. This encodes CAGRDWGEETQYF.

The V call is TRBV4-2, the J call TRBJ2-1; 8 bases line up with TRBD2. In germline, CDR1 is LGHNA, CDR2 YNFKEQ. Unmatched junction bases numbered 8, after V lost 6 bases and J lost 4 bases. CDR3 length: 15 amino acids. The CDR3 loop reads CASRPTSGLYNEQFF. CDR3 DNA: TGTGCCAGCAGGCCCACTAGCGGATTATACAATGAGCAGTTCTTC.

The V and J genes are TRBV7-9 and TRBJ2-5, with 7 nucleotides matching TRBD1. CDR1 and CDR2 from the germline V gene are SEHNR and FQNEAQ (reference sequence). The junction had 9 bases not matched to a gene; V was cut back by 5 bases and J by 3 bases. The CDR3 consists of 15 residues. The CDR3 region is CASSLLKGGEETQYF. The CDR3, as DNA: TGTGCCAGCAGCCTCTTGAAAGGGGGCGAAGAGACCCAGTACTTC.

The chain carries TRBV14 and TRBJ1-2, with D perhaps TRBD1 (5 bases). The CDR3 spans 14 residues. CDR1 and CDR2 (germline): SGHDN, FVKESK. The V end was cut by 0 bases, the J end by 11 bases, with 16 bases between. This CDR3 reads CASSQDLATRGYTF. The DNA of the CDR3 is TGTGCCAGCAGCCAAGATCTGGCCACCCGGGGGTACACCTTC.

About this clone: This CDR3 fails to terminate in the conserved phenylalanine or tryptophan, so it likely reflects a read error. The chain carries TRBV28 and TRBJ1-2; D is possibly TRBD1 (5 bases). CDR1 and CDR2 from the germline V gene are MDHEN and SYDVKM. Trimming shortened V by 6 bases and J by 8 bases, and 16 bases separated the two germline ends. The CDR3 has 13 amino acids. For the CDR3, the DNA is TGTGCCAGCAGCGCACGGGGGGTGGGAGGCTACACCCTC. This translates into CASSARGVGGYTL.

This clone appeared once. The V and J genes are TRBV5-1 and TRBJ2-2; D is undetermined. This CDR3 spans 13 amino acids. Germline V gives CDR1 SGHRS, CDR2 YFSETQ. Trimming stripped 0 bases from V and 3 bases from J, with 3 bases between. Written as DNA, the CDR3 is TGCGCCAGCAGCTTGGGCGACACCGGGGAGCTGTTTTTT. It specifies CASSLGDTGELFF. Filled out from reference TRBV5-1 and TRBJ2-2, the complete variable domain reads KAGVTQTPRYLIKTRGQQVTLSCSPISGHRSVSWYQQTPGQGLQFLFEYFSETQRNKGNFPGRFSGRQFSNSRSEMNVSTLELGDSALYLCASSLGDTGELFFGEGSRLTVL.

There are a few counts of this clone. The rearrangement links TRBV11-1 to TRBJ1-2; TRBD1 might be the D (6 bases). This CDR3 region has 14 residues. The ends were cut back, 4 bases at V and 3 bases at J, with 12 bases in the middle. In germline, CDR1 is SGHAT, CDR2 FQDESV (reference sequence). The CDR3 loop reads CASSWSTGDYGYTF. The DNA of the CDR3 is TGTGCCAGCAGCTGGTCGACAGGAGACTATGGCTACACCTTC.

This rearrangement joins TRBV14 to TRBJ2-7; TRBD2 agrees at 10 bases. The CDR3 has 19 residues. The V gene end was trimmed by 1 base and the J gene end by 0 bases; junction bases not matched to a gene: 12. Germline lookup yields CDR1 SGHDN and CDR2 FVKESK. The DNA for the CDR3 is TGTGCCAGCAGCCAAGTCCGACCTACCGGGACTAGCGTCTCCTACGAGCAGTACTTC. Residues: CASSQVRPTGTSVSYEQYF.

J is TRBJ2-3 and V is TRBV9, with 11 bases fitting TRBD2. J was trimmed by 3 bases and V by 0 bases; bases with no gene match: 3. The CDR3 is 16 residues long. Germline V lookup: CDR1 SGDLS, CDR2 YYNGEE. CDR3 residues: CASSVGSGGATDTQYF. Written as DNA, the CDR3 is TGTGCCAGCAGCGTAGGTAGCGGGGGGGCAACAGATACGCAGTATTTT.

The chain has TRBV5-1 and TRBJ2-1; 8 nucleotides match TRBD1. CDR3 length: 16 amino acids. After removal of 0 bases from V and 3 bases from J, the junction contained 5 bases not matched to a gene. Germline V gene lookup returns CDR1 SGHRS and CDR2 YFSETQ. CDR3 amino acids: CASSLEFGTGYNEQFF. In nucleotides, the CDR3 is TGCGCCAGCAGCTTGGAATTTGGGACAGGCTACAATGAGCAGTTCTTC.

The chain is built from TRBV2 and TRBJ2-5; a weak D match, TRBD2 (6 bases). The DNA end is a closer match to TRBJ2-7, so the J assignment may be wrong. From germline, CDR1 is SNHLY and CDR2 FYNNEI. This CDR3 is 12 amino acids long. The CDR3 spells CAVRRGSYEQYF. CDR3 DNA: TGTGCCGTTAGGAGGGGCTCCTACGAGCAGTACTTC.

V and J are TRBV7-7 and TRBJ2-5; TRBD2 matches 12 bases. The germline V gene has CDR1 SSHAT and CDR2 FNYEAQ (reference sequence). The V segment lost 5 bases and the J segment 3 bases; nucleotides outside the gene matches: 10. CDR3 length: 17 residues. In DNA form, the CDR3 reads TGTGCCAGCAGCATAGGCCCGACTAGCGGGGGAAAAGAGACCCAGTACTTC. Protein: CASSIGPTSGGKETQYF.

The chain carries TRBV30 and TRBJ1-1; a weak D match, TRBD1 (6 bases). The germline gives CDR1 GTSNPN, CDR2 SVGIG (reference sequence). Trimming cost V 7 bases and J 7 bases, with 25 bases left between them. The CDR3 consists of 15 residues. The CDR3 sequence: CAYDLGWVQGNEAFF. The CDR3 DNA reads TGTGCCTACGATTTAGGATGGGTACAGGGAAATGAAGCTTTCTTT.

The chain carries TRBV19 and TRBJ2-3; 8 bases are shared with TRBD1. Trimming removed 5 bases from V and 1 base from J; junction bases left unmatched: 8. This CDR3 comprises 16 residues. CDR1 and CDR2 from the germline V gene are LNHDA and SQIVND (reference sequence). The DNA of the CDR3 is TGTGCCAGTAGTGACCCACAGGGGGTTGGCACAGATACGCAGTATTTT. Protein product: CASSDPQGVGTDTQYF. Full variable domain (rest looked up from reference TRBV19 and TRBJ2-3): DGGITQSPKYLFRKEGQNVTLSCEQNLNHDAMYWYRQDPGQGLRLIYYSQIVNDFQKGDIAEGYSVSREKKESFPLTVTSAQKNPTAFYLCASSDPQGVGTDTQYFGPGTRLTVL.

CDR3 sequence: CASSLNRGPDEQYF. The CDR3 bases are TGTGCCAGCAGCTTGAACAGGGGGCCAGACGAGCAGTACTTC. The rearrangement uses TRBV7-6 and TRBJ2-7; 9 positions agree with TRBD1. V gave up 3 bases and J gave up 5 bases; unmatched junction bases: 5. The CDR3 runs 14 residues. Germline-derived CDR1 and CDR2 are SGHVS and FNYEAQ.

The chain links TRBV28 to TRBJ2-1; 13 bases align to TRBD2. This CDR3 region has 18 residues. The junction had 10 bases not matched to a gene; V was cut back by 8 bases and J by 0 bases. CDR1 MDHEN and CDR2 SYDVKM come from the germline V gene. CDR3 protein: CASCRGLAGLYSYNEQFF. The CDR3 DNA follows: TGTGCCAGCTGTAGGGGACTAGCGGGGCTGTACTCCTACAATGAGCAGTTCTTC.

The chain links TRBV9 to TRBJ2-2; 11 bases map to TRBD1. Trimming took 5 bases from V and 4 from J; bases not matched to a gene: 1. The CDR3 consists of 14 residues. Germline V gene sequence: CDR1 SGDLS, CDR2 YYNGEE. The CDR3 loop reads CASRGTGGTGELFF. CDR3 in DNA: TGTGCCAGCAGGGGGACAGGGGGCACCGGGGAGCTGTTTTTT.

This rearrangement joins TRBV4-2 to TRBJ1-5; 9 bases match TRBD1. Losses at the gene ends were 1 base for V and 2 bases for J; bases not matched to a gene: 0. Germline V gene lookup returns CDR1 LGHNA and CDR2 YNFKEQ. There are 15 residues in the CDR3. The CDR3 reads CASSQGTGGNQPQHF. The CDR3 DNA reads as TGTGCCAGCAGCCAAGGGACAGGGGGCAATCAGCCCCAGCATTTT.

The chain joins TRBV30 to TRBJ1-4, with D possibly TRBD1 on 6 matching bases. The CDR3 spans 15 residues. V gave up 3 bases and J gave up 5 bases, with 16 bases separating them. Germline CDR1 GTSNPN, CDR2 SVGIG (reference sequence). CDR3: CAWRGRGGLNEKLFF. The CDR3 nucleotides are TGTGCCTGGAGGGGTCGGGGGGGGCTGAATGAAAAACTGTTTTTT. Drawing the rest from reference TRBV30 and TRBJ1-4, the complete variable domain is SQTIHQWPATLVQPVGSPLSLECTVEGTSNPNLYWYRQAAGRGLQLLFYSVGIGQISSEVPQNLSASRPQDRQFILSSKKLLLSDSGFYLCAWRGRGGLNEKLFFGSGTQLSVL.

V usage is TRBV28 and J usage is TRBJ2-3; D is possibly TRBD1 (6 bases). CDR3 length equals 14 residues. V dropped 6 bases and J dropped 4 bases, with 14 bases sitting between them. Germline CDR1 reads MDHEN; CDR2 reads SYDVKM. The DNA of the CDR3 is TGTGCCAGCAGAGGGCAGGGGAGTCCAGATACGCAGTATTTT. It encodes CASRGQGSPDTQYF.